This TCR beta chain derives from a study of early T cells in non-severe SARS-CoV-2 infection. This clonotype was observed at least ten times. TCRdb called the 5' RACE reads again in MiXCR, with one record for every CDR3 protein. The sample includes 32,000 or so distinct CDR3 sequences, less than 6.5% seen only once; the top ten take more than 4.5%. In germline, CDR1 is SEHNR, CDR2 FQNEAQ (reference sequence). V shed 5 bases and J shed 3 bases, with 35 bases lying between them. The CDR3 has 22 amino acids. Specimen: whole blood. The V gene is TRBV7-9, the J gene TRBJ2-1; perhaps TRBD2 as D (7 bases). The sequence came from an adult who was a healthcare worker with PCR-confirmed SARS-CoV-2 infection or an uninfected control (not recorded which). CDR3 sequence (DNA): TGTGCCAGCAGCCCCCCTGACGTCGCTGGGGGGGCCATCCATTCGAACTACAATGAGCAGTTCTTC. As protein: CASSPPDVAGGAIHSNYNEQFF.